This T cell receptor beta chain was obtained from a study of radiotherapy plus CTLA-4 blockade in lung cancer. Across the study: Of all patients, approximately 17% responded objectively and about 34% showed disease control.

Germline-derived CDR1 and CDR2 are MGHRA and YSYEKL. The CDR3 consists of 16 residues. V trimming: 4 bases; J trimming: 7 bases; junction bases outside the gene matches: 4. Assay used: immunoSEQ multiplex PCR; TCRdb lists only in-frame clones, some missing. The sample contains 52,000 or so clones, just under 85% of which appear only once. This sequence originates from a human donor with non-small cell lung cancer whose response to radiotherapy plus ipilimumab could not be evaluated. This specimen was peripheral blood, taken from a patient treated with radiotherapy plus ipilimumab. The genes are TRBV4-1 and TRBJ2-2; 15 bases are a match to TRBD2. CDR3 bases: TGCGCCAGCAGCCGCGGACTAGCGGGGGGGAACGGGGAGCTGTTTTTT. Translating it yields CASSRGLAGGNGELFF.